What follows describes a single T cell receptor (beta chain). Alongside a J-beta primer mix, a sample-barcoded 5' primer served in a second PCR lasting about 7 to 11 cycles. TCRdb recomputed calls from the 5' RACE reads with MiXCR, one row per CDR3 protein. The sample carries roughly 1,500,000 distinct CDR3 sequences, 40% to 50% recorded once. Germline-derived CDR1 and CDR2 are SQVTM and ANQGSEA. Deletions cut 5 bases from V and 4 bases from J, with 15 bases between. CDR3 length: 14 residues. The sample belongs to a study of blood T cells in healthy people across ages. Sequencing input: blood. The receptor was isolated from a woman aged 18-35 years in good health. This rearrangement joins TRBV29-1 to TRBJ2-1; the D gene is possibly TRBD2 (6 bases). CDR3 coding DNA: TGCAGCGTTTTGGTGGAGGAGGGGTACAATGAGCAGTTCTTC. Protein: CSVLVEEGYNEQFF.